The rows below give T cell receptor beta chains drawn from one sample of a study of CD8 T cells in ankylosing spondylitis. A single record per CDR3 protein comes from TCRdb applying MiXCR to the 5' RACE reads. This sample has a few hundred thousand distinct CDR3 sequences; about 10% occur once, and the top ten carry 6% to 7.5%. Sample: blood, either unsorted or a sorted T cell fraction (not recorded which). These receptors were obtained from a male donor with ankylosing spondylitis or in good health (not recorded which). Both conserved end residues are part of each CDR3. The order of the fields is D gene, J gene, V gene, clone size, CDR3 protein, CDR3 DNA. D genes are given only for firm matches. Not all rows give a size; the values are once, few, many and, for expanded clones, a class.

.	TRBJ2-7	TRBV12-3/TRBV12-4	many	CASRSQGHEQYF	TGTGCCAGCAGATCACAGGGCCACGAGCAGTACTTC
.	TRBJ2-4	TRBV20-1	.	CSAGTDAKNIQYF	TGCAGTGCCGGGACCGACGCCAAAAACATTCAGTACTTC
.	TRBJ2-5	TRBV27	few	CASSLSWTWKETQYF	TGTGCCAGCAGTTTATCCTGGACTTGGAAAGAGACCCAGTACTTC
.	TRBJ2-7	TRBV5-1	.	CASSLATDASQEQYF	TGCGCCAGCAGCTTGGCTACGGACGCCTCGCAGGAGCAGTACTTC
TRBD1	TRBJ1-1	TRBV27	many	CASATGGRNTEAFF	TGTGCCAGCGCTACAGGGGGCCGGAACACTGAAGCTTTCTTT
TRBD1	TRBJ2-1	TRBV5-1	.	CASSLKDRQEQFF	TGCGCCAGCAGCCTCAAGGACAGGCAGGAGCAGTTCTTC
.	TRBJ2-3	TRBV5-5	many	CASSFSASGQPADTQYF	TGTGCCAGCAGCTTCAGCGCTAGTGGGCAACCGGCGGATACGCAGTATTTT
TRBD1	TRBJ2-7	TRBV5-5	many	CASRDRLSYEQYF	TGTGCCAGCCGGGACAGACTCTCCTACGAGCAGTACTTC
.	TRBJ2-7	TRBV12-5	few	CASGLPMGRDIAYEQYF	TGTGCTAGTGGTTTGCCAATGGGGAGGGACATCGCCTACGAGCAGTACTTC
.	TRBJ2-2	TRBV5-1	.	CASSAPSGANTGELFF	TGCGCCAGCAGCGCCCCGTCGGGTGCGAACACCGGGGAGCTGTTTTTT
.	TRBJ2-5	TRBV7-2	many	CASSLASTARQETQYF	TGTGCCAGCAGCTTAGCGTCCACAGCTAGACAAGAGACCCAGTACTTC
TRBD2	TRBJ2-3	TRBV20-1	few	CSAPGLASTDMQYF	TGCAGTGCTCCCGGACTAGCGAGCACAGATATGCAGTATTTT
TRBD2	TRBJ2-1	TRBV5-1	many	CASSLVSGERQGQFF	TGCGCCAGCAGCTTGGTTAGCGGGGAACGGCAGGGGCAGTTCTTC
.	TRBJ2-1	TRBV15	many	CATSRDQGFKDNEQFF	TGTGCCACCAGCAGAGATCAGGGGTTTAAGGACAATGAGCAGTTCTTC
.	TRBJ2-1	TRBV9	few	CASSVVMGGPNNEQFF	TGTGCCAGCAGCGTAGTAATGGGGGGGCCAAACAATGAGCAGTTCTTC
.	TRBJ2-5	TRBV10-3	.	CAISESAASNYQETQYF	TGTGCCATCAGTGAGTCGGCGGCTAGCAACTACCAAGAGACCCAGTACTTC
.	TRBJ2-3	TRBV2	many	CASNHRMNTQYF	TGTGCCAGCAACCATAGAATGAATACGCAGTATTTT
TRBD2	TRBJ2-5	TRBV7-3	.	CASSLQAGGLETQYF	TGTGCCAGCAGCTTACAAGCGGGAGGATTGGAGACCCAGTACTTC
.	TRBJ2-7	TRBV12-3/TRBV12-4	few	CASSLGQDHPHEQYF	TGTGCCAGCAGTTTAGGACAGGACCACCCCCACGAGCAGTACTTC
.	TRBJ2-1	TRBV7-2	many	CASSLWLEGNEQFF	TGTGCCAGCAGCTTATGGTTAGAAGGCAATGAGCAGTTCTTC
TRBD1	TRBJ2-2	TRBV24-1	many	CATSDPTRQGVGELFF	TGTGCCACCAGTGACCCGACGCGACAGGGAGTCGGGGAGCTGTTTTTT
TRBD1	TRBJ2-5	TRBV25-1	.	CASSATGESETQYF	TGTGCCAGCAGCGCAACAGGGGAGTCGGAGACCCAGTACTTC
.	TRBJ2-4	TRBV12-3/TRBV12-4	many	CASSLESRERIQYF	TGTGCCAGCAGTTTAGAGTCACGCGAGCGCATTCAGTACTTC
.	TRBJ2-3	TRBV11-2	many	CASSFLWTSTDTQYF	TGTGCCAGCAGCTTCCTCTGGACTAGCACAGATACGCAGTATTTT
.	TRBJ2-7	TRBV5-1	many	CASSLDVGRSYEQYF	TGCGCCAGCAGCTTGGATGTTGGCAGATCCTACGAGCAGTACTTC
.	TRBJ2-3	TRBV20-1	many	CSARDPAVTQYF	TGCAGTGCTAGAGATCCGGCGGTTACGCAGTATTTT
TRBD2	TRBJ2-7	TRBV5-1	.	CASSFSGGLYEQYF	TGCGCCAGCAGCTTTAGCGGGGGCCTCTACGAGCAGTACTTC
.	TRBJ1-4	TRBV7-2	many	CASSKAVFGTRARELFF	TGTGCCAGCAGCAAAGCGGTGTTCGGGACACGGGCTCGGGAACTGTTTTTT
TRBD1	TRBJ2-5	TRBV10-2	many	CASSYGTGEEETQYF	TGCGCCAGCAGTTACGGGACAGGGGAGGAAGAGACCCAGTACTTC
TRBD2	TRBJ2-3	TRBV6-4	many	CASSVGGAIGDTQYF	TGTGCCAGCAGTGTCGGGGGGGCCATCGGAGATACGCAGTATTTT
.	TRBJ2-7	TRBV20-1	many	CSATPRNSYEQYF	TGCAGTGCTACCCCCAGGAATTCCTACGAGCAGTACTTC
TRBD1	TRBJ2-3	TRBV7-2	many	CASSLDRDTDTQYF	TGTGCCAGCAGCTTGGACAGGGATACAGATACGCAGTATTTT
.	TRBJ2-7	TRBV9	many	CASSVAPSYEQYF	TGTGCCAGCAGCGTAGCTCCGTCCTACGAGCAGTACTTC
.	TRBJ2-2	TRBV7-6	.	CASSAPGGELFF	TGTGCCAGCAGCGCCCCGGGCGGGGAGCTGTTTTTT
.	TRBJ2-2	TRBV6-1	few	CASRGGLLTGELFF	TGTGCCAGCAGAGGGGGGCTCCTTACCGGGGAGCTGTTTTTT
.	TRBJ2-5	TRBV20-1	many	CSARDLGQLVSETQYF	TGCAGTGCTAGAGATCTTGGGCAGTTGGTGTCGGAGACCCAGTACTTC
.	TRBJ1-1	TRBV5-1	many	CASTQGNTEAFF	TGCGCCAGCACACAGGGGAACACTGAAGCTTTCTTT
.	TRBJ1-4	TRBV14	.	CASSQDQGTNEKLFF	TGTGCCAGCAGCCAAGACCAGGGAACCAATGAAAAACTGTTTTTT
.	TRBJ2-6	TRBV6-1	few	CASSERWYSGANVLTF	TGTGCCAGCAGTGAACGGTGGTACTCTGGGGCCAACGTCCTGACTTTC
.	TRBJ1-1	TRBV4-2	many	CATGPDLNTEAFF	TGTGCCACCGGGCCGGATCTGAACACTGAAGCTTTCTTT
.	TRBJ1-1	TRBV7-6	once	CASSFRGSEAFF	TGTGCCAGCAGCTTCAGGGGCAGTGAAGCTTTCTTT
.	TRBJ2-1	TRBV3-1	few	CASSPVRAVGYNEQFF	TGTGCCAGCAGCCCCGTTAGAGCCGTGGGGTACAATGAGCAGTTCTTC
.	TRBJ1-1	TRBV4-1	many	CASSQGQLNTEAFF	TGCGCCAGCAGCCAAGGACAGTTGAACACTGAAGCTTTCTTT
.	TRBJ2-5	TRBV14	few	CASSLLQGYQETQYF	TGTGCCAGCAGCCTTCTACAGGGATATCAAGAGACCCAGTACTTC
.	TRBJ2-1	TRBV20-1	many	CSARDSEQFF	TGCAGTGCTAGAGATTCTGAGCAGTTCTTC
.	TRBJ2-3	TRBV5-1	few	CASSLLGRADTQYF	TGCGCCAGCAGCTTGTTAGGGCGGGCAGATACGCAGTATTTT
TRBD2	TRBJ2-7	TRBV28	.	CASSLFSGRLLYERYF	TGTGCCAGCAGTTTATTTAGCGGGAGGCTCCTTTACGAGCGGTACTTC
TRBD1	TRBJ1-2	TRBV29-1	.	CSVDLDRGPYGYTF	TGCAGCGTTGATTTGGACAGGGGACCCTATGGCTACACCTTC